This record covers a single TCR beta chain. Participants, about 18 to 90 years old, spanned about 26 US areas. The sample belongs to a study of blood T cell repertoires in COVID-19. Study in general: PBMCs, B-cell-depleted T cells, or T cells were the source of the cDNA or gDNA that made up the material.

Profiled with immunoSEQ multiplex PCR; TCRdb holds only in-frame clones, not every one. The sample holds approximately 200,000 clones, 75% to 90% seen once. The receptor was isolated from a woman between 18 and 30 years old in a cohort exposed to, infected with or recovered from COVID-19 (not recorded which). The sequenced sample consisted of PBMCs or T cells enriched from blood (not recorded which).

CDR3 region: CASSRGGPPNEQFF. The CDR3 DNA reads as TGTGCCAGCAGTCGGGGGGGGCCCCCGAATGAGCAGTTCTTC. The genes are TRBV2 and TRBJ2-1; TRBD2 aligns across 8 bases. The CDR3 covers 14 residues. The V gene's germline CDR1 is SNHLY and CDR2 FYNNEI. With 5 bases clipped from V and 7 bases from J, the junction kept 7 bases outside the gene matches.